This entry concerns a single T cell receptor (beta chain). Its cognate antigen has yet to be identified. No much larger clonotype is one base removed from it; base qualities were not supplied. Each collaborating institution followed its own protocols to collect whole blood in K2EDTA tubes. For TCRbeta analysis, collaborators shipped samples in one of three forms: frozen whole blood, isolated PBMCs, or DNA extracted from either of those sample types. The sample is drawn from a study of blood T cell repertoires in COVID-19 (dated by TCRdb to 2019 to 2021). Study-wide context: The collaborator samples originated in the United States, Italy and Spain and spanned the acute and convalescent phases of COVID-19. The dataset comprised deeply sampled blood TCRbeta repertoires from subjects exposed to, actively infected with, or recovered from COVID-19. The samples were drawn from the first 160 participants of the ongoing ImmuneRACE study and from 950 to 1,500 subjects provided by 6 global collaborators. The prospective study material was composed of cDNA or gDNA derived from T cells, B-cell-depleted T cells, or PBMCs. Sample metadata almost always included a de-identified subject ID, COVID-19 status, age in years and sex. HLA class I and class II types, where available, came from metadata supplied by the sample provider rather than from assay-based typing. The repertoires were released in a freely available public database intended as a resource for research on the immune response to SARS-CoV-2. The study at large found these results: The quantity of clinical and demographic metadata differed by source and by participant and was supplied without curation.

The CDR3 sequence holds 15 residues, the cysteine and phenylalanine included. Only the CDR3 DNA is retained, 45 bases long and in frame from the first base. Here V drops 4 bases and J drops 6 bases, and the junction holds 7 bases not matched to any gene. From a lookup of the germline V gene (reference sequence), CDR1 and CDR2 are LNHDA and SQIVND. TCRbeta CDR3 regions were amplified from genomic DNA by means of the immunoSEQ Assay, a bias-controlled multiplex PCR. On the authors' methods: The number of nucleated cells in each sample was estimated by amplification of reference gene primers within the assay. To quantify the absolute abundance of each unique TCRbeta CDR3 rearrangement, sequence reads were collapsed and filtered. Productive Simpson clonality was computed per sample as the square root of Simpson's diversity index over productive rearrangements. TCRdb retrieved this table from immuneACCESS and kept in-frame rearrangements only. Not all clones are present; in checked studies, unresolved V genes account for under half, and no reason is known for the remainder. V and J calls and clone size are copied from that table; D and trimming were computed from the DNA. The sample contains over 25,000 clones, 90% to 95% of them found a single time. The ten most abundant clones make up over 2% of the sample.

The sequence joins TRBV19 to TRBJ2-2, with 8 bases in between that match TRBD2. Sequenced input: peripheral blood. This receptor was taken from a man over 45 with active COVID-19. The DNA sequence is as follows: TGTGCCAGTAGTACTACGCTTAGCGGGGCCGGGGAGCTGTTTTTT. It codes for CASSTTLSGAGELFF.